This T cell receptor (beta chain) is drawn from a study of shared clonotypes between healthy human individuals. Study background: The study enrolled a couple of women and a few men aged 18 to 49.

Sequencing used immunoSEQ multiplex PCR; TCRdb keeps in-frame clones, though not all of them. Of about 1.5 million clones in the sample, 98% were seen once. In germline, CDR1 is SGHVS, CDR2 FQNEAQ. V lost 4 bases to trimming and J lost 0 bases; unmatched junction nucleotides: 7. CDR3 length: 17 amino acids. Input material: naive CD4+ T cells sorted from blood. Indicated subset: CD45RA+ positively selected. This clonotype was sampled from a man aged 25 to 40 in good health. The chain joins TRBV7-8 to TRBJ2-5; TRBD2 aligns across 11 bases. CDR3 nucleotide sequence: TGTGCCAGCAGCTCTACACGACTAGCGGGGTACCAAGAGACCCAGTACTTC. Translation: CASSSTRLAGYQETQYF.